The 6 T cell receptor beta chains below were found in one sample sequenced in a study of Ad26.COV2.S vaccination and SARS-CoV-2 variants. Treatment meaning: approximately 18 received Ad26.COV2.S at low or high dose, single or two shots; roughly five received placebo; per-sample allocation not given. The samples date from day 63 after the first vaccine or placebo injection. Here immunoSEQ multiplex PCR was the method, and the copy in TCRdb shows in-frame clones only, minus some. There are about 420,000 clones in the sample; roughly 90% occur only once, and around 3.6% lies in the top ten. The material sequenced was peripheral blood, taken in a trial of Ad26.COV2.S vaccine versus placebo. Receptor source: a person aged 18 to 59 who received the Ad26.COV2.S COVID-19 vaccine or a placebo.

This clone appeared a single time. Here the CDR3 DNA reads TGTGCCAGCAGGAAGACAGCGGGCACTGAAGCTTTCTTT. Amino acid sequence: CASRKTAGTEAFF. The chain recombines TRBV6-5 with TRBJ1-1, with D possibly TRBD1 on 5 matching bases. The germline V gene encodes CDR1 MNHEY and CDR2 SVGAGI. CDR3 size: 13 residues. V lost 6 bases and J 4 bases, leaving 12 bases between the germline ends.

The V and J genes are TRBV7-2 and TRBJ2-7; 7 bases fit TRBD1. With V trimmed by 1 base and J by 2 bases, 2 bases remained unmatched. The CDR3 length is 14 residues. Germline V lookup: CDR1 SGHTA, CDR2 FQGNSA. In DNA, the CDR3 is TGTGCCAGCAGCTTAGGGGACAGAACCTACGAGCAGTACTTC. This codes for CASSLGDRTYEQYF.

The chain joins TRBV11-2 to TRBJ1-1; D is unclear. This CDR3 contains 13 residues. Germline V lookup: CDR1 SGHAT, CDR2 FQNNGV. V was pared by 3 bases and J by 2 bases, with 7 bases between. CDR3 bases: TGTGCCAGCAGCTTTGGCCACAACACTGAAGCTTTCTTT. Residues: CASSFGHNTEAFF.

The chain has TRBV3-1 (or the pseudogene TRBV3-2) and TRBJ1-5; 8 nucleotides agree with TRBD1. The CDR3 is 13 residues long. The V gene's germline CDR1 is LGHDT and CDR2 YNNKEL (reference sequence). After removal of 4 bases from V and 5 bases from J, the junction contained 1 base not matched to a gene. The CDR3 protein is CASSPDRDQPQHF. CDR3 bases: TGTGCCAGCAGCCCGGACAGGGATCAGCCCCAGCATTTT.

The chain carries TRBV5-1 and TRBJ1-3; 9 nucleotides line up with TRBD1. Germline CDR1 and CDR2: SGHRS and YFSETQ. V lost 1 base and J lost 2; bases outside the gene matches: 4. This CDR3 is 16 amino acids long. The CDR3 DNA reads TGCGCCAGCAGCTTGCTACAGGGGGCGCCTGGAAACACCATATATTTT. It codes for CASSLLQGAPGNTIYF.

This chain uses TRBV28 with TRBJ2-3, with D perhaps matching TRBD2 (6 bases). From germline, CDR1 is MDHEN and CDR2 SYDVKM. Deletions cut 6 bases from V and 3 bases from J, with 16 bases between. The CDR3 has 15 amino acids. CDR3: CASRGGGQLTDTQYF. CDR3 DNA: TGTGCCAGCAGGGGGGGAGGACAACTGACAGATACGCAGTATTTT.